One sample yielded the 32 T cell receptor beta chains listed below, sequenced in a study of CD8+ T cells in alopecia areata. The authors extracted RNA and reverse transcribed it into cDNA as the sequencing template. Measured with immunoSEQ multiplex PCR; TCRdb has only the in-frame clones, and not every one. The sample gives roughly 150,000 clones, approximately 60% of which show up once; approximately 4.3% is in the top ten. Sequencing was performed on CD4+ T cells sorted from blood. These receptors were taken from a human donor in good health.

The rearrangement uses TRBV29-1 and TRBJ1-2; 7 bases are a match to TRBD1. The CDR3 is 12 residues long. Germline loops: CDR1 SQVTM, CDR2 ANQGSEA. Trimming at V came to 7 bases and at J to 4 bases, leaving 6 bases not matched to a gene. CDR3 region: CSAWTGPYGYTF. The DNA for the CDR3 is TGCAGCGCCTGGACAGGACCCTATGGCTACACCTTC.

J is TRBJ1-1 and V is TRBV29-1; 7 positions match TRBD1. Germline assignment: CDR1 SQVTM and CDR2 ANQGSEA. V shed 7 bases, J shed 1 base, and the junction held 6 bases outside the gene matches. The CDR3 is 13 residues long. CDR3 region: CSALTGTNTEAFF. CDR3 coding DNA: TGCAGCGCTCTGACAGGGACGAACACTGAAGCTTTCTTT.

The chain couples TRBV28 to TRBJ2-2; TRBD1 matches 9 bases. V was pared by 3 bases and J by 6 bases, with 8 bases of the junction left unmatched. The CDR3 contains 16 residues. The germline CDR1 and CDR2 sequences are MDHEN and SYDVKM. CDR3 DNA sequence: TGTGCCAGCAGTTTGGTGGGGACAGGGTCTTCCGGGGAGCTGTTTTTT. Translated: CASSLVGTGSSGELFF. Full variable domain (remainder filled in from reference TRBV28 and TRBJ2-2): DVKVTQSSRYLVKRTGEKVFLECVQDMDHENMFWYRQDPGLGLRLIYFSYDVKMKEKGDIPEGYSVSREKKERFSLILESASTNQTSMYLCASSLVGTGSSGELFFGEGSRLTVL.

The rearrangement links TRBV29-1 to TRBJ1-5; D is ambiguous. Germline V gene data show CDR1 as SQVTM and CDR2 as ANQGSEA. This CDR3 is built from 13 residues. Trimming removed 5 bases at V and 5 bases at J, with 13 bases between. The CDR3 reads CSVQEGNHQPQHF. The CDR3, as DNA: TGCAGCGTTCAGGAGGGAAACCATCAGCCCCAGCATTTT. Looking up the rest from reference TRBV29-1 and TRBJ1-5 gives the full variable domain: SAVISQKPSRDICQRGTSLTIQCQVDSQVTMMFWYRQQPGQSLTLIATANQGSEATYESGFVIDKFPISRPNLTFSTLTVSNMSPEDSSIYLCSVQEGNHQPQHFGDGTRLSIL.

The genes are TRBV7-9 and TRBJ2-3; D is ambiguous. Per germline, CDR1 SEHNR and CDR2 FQNEAQ (reference sequence). V lost 2 bases and J lost 1, with 10 bases in between. This CDR3 comprises 15 residues. The CDR3 loop is CASSLSAAGTDTQYF. The CDR3 bases are TGTGCCAGCAGCTTATCGGCCGCGGGCACAGATACGCAGTATTTT.

CDR3 DNA sequence: TGTGCCAGCAGTGAGTCAAGAACAACTAATGAAAAACTGTTTTTT. This sequence encodes CASSESRTTNEKLFF. The chain uses TRBV2 and TRBJ1-4; D not resolved. Trimming left V 3 bases short and J 0 bases short, with 8 bases between. CDR1 is SNHLY and CDR2 is FYNNEI in the germline V gene. The CDR3 runs 15 residues. The full variable domain, completed using reference TRBV2 and TRBJ1-4, is EPEVTQTPSHQVTQMGQEVILRCVPISNHLYFYWYRQILGQKVEFLVSFYNNEISEKSEIFDDQFSVERPDGSNFTLKIRSTKLEDSAMYFCASSESRTTNEKLFFGSGTQLSVL.

The CDR3 sequence: CASSIPQGRETQYF. The CDR3 DNA follows: TGTGCCAGCAGTATCCCTCAGGGGAGAGAGACCCAGTACTTC. This chain joins TRBV25-1 and TRBJ2-5; possible D gene TRBD1, 6 bases. CDR3 length: 14 residues. V shed 5 bases and J shed 4 bases, with 14 bases lying between them. CDR1 is MGHDK, CDR2 SYGVNS, per germline. Full variable domain (outside the CDR3, taken from reference TRBV25-1 and TRBJ2-5): EADIYQTPRYLVIGTGKKITLECSQTMGHDKMYWYQQDPGMELHLIHYSYGVNSTEKGDLSSESTVSRIRTEHFPLTLESARPSHTSQYLCASSIPQGRETQYFGPGTRLLVL.

The CDR3 sequence: CASSLTSGRQTQYF. CDR3 DNA sequence: TGTGCCAGCAGCCTGACTAGCGGGAGACAGACCCAGTACTTC. The chain uses TRBV2 and TRBJ2-5; 12 bases align to TRBD2. Trimming took 6 bases from V and 6 from J; bases not matched to a gene: 5. The CDR3 consists of 14 residues. Germline CDR1 is SNHLY and CDR2 is FYNNEI.

The chain has TRBV28 and TRBJ2-3; 8 nucleotides match TRBD2. Germline CDR1 reads MDHEN; CDR2 reads SYDVKM. The CDR3 is 11 amino acids. The junction had 2 bases not matched to a gene; V was cut back by 6 bases and J by 9 bases. This CDR3 reads CASSRGGTQYF. CDR3 sequence (DNA): TGTGCCAGCAGCCGCGGGGGGACGCAGTATTTT.

The chain couples TRBV28 to TRBJ1-1, with a tentative D call TRBD1 (6 bases). This CDR3 is 13 amino acids long. V was pared by 6 bases and J by 1 base, with 9 bases between. The germline V gene has CDR1 MDHEN and CDR2 SYDVKM. This CDR3 is CASSPGQNTEAFF. The DNA for the CDR3 is TGTGCCAGCAGCCCGGGACAGAACACTGAAGCTTTCTTT.

The chain uses TRBV5-6 and TRBJ2-7; no clear D gene. Germline V gives CDR1 SGHDT, CDR2 YYEEEE. V gave up 0 bases and J gave up 2 bases, with 6 bases separating them. The CDR3 spans 13 residues. The CDR3 reads CASSLDFPYEQYF. The CDR3 bases are TGTGCCAGCAGCTTGGATTTCCCCTACGAGCAGTACTTC. The variable domain in full, completed from reference TRBV5-6 and TRBJ2-7, reads DAGVTQSPTHLIKTRGQQVTLRCSPKSGHDTVSWYQQALGQGPQFIFQYYEEEERQRGNFPDRFSGHQFPNYSSELNVNALLLGDSALYLCASSLDFPYEQYFGPGTRLTVT.

The chain recombines TRBV11-2 with TRBJ2-5, with D uncertain. The CDR3 totals 14 residues. The V end lost 1 base, the J end lost 5 bases, and 11 bases lay between the germline ends. CDR1 and CDR2 from the germline V gene are SGHAT and FQNNGV. The CDR3 sequence: CASSLVRDGETQYF. CDR3 nucleotides: TGTGCCAGCAGCTTAGTAAGGGATGGGGAGACCCAGTACTTC. Full variable domain (outside the CDR3, taken from reference TRBV11-2 and TRBJ2-5): EAGVAQSPRYKIIEKRQSVAFWCNPISGHATLYWYQQILGQGPKLLIQFQNNGVVDDSQLPKDRFSAERLKGVDSTLKIQPAKLEDSAVYLCASSLVRDGETQYFGPGTRLLVL.

This chain connects TRBV19 to TRBJ2-7; TRBD2 agrees at 10 bases. Trimming at V came to 3 bases and at J to 6 bases, leaving 14 bases not matched to a gene. CDR1 is LNHDA and CDR2 is SQIVND in the germline V gene (reference sequence). The length of the CDR3 is 17 residues. The CDR3 DNA reads TGTGCCAGTAGTATTGGGCTAGCGGGAGTCGATCCGGGCGAGCAGTACTTC. Its protein is CASSIGLAGVDPGEQYF.

The genes are TRBV2 and TRBJ2-1; TRBD2 agrees at 11 bases. Germline V CDR1 and CDR2: SNHLY, FYNNEI. CDR3 length: 15 residues. The V gene end was trimmed by 7 bases and the J gene end by 3 bases; junction bases not matched to a gene: 5. In nucleotides, the CDR3 is TGTGCCAGCACTCCGGGACTAGCGGACTACAATGAGCAGTTCTTC. Encoded protein: CASTPGLADYNEQFF.

This clone has only a few counts. The gene calls are TRBV10-3 and TRBJ2-2; 13 bases are shared with TRBD2. With 0 bases clipped from V and 4 bases from J, the junction kept 2 bases outside the gene matches. The CDR3 runs to 17 residues. Looked up from germline, CDR1 is ENHRY and CDR2 is SYGVKD. The CDR3 region is CAISESGTSGITGELFF. The CDR3 coding sequence is TGTGCCATCAGTGAGTCCGGGACTAGCGGGATCACCGGGGAGCTGTTTTTT.

The CDR3 coding sequence is TGTGCCAGCAGTGAATCAGGGAAGAGAGAGACCCAGTACTTC. The encoded protein is CASSESGKRETQYF. The chain is built from TRBV25-1 and TRBJ2-5; TRBD1 might be the D (5 bases). Between the trimmed V and J ends, which lost 1 base and 4 bases, there was a span of 10 bases. This CDR3 has 14 residues. CDR1 and CDR2 (germline): MGHDK, SYGVNS.

This chain links TRBV11-2 with TRBJ1-5, with 8 bases lining up with TRBD1. CDR3 size: 14 residues. The V gene end was trimmed by 3 bases and the J gene end by 9 bases; junction bases not matched to a gene: 7. Germline values: CDR1 SGHAT, CDR2 FQNNGV. The CDR3 nucleotides read TGTGCCAGCAGCTTTGGGACAGGCGGGACGCCCCAGCATTTT. Protein: CASSFGTGGTPQHF.

V and J are TRBV6-1 and TRBJ1-5; tentatively, D is TRBD1 (6 bases). V was trimmed by 1 base and J by 6 bases, leaving 13 bases between them. Germline V gene sequence: CDR1 MNHNS, CDR2 SASEGT. The CDR3 contains 15 residues. The CDR3 nucleotides read TGTGCCAGCAGTGAAGGAGCGCAGGGGCGTCAGCCCCAGCATTTT. Translation gives CASSEGAQGRQPQHF.

This clone appeared once. The V call is TRBV7-8, the J call TRBJ2-3; 7 bases fit TRBD1. V gave up 6 bases and J gave up 4 bases; unmatched junction bases: 4. Germline CDR1 and CDR2: SGHVS and FQNEAQ. The CDR3 loop spans 13 amino acids. The CDR3 nucleotides are TGTGCCAGCAGTATCACAGGGGCAGATACGCAGTATTTT. Encoded protein: CASSITGADTQYF.

This clone turned up a few times. A read error may account for a junction end that differs from germline. This chain connects TRBV2 to TRBJ2-1; perhaps TRBD2 as D (5 bases). The germline gives CDR1 SNHLY, CDR2 FYNNEI. CDR3 length: 10 amino acids. In DNA form, the CDR3 reads TGTGCCAGCAGCGGACGGAGGAAACTCTTC. This encodes CASSGRRKLF.

The V and J genes are TRBV15 and TRBJ2-7; possibly TRBD1 for D (5 bases). Germline V CDR1 and CDR2: LNHNV, YYDKDF (reference sequence). Trimming stripped 6 bases from V and 1 base from J, with 16 bases between. CDR3 size: 15 residues. The CDR3 sequence is CATSSSGAWSYEQYF. Here the CDR3 DNA reads TGTGCCACCAGTTCCAGTGGGGCTTGGTCCTACGAGCAGTACTTC.

The genes are TRBV6-6 and TRBJ1-5; D not certain. CDR3 length: 11 amino acids. Trimming stripped 8 bases from V and 3 bases from J, with 5 bases between. Germline V CDR1 and CDR2: MNHNY, SVGAGI (reference sequence). This chain's CDR3 is CASGPNQPQHF. CDR3 nucleotides: TGTGCCAGCGGCCCCAATCAGCCCCAGCATTTT.

This clone was detected once. Other DNA sequences in the sample encode the same CDR3. V is TRBV29-1 and J is TRBJ2-5; 8 nucleotides align to TRBD1. The CDR3 is made up of 12 amino acids. Germline-derived CDR1 and CDR2 are SQVTM and ANQGSEA. After removal of 7 bases from V and 2 bases from J, the junction contained 3 bases not matched to a gene. CDR3 amino acids: CSAGQGQETQYF. In DNA, the CDR3 is TGCAGCGCTGGACAGGGTCAAGAGACCCAGTACTTC.

This clone appeared a few times. This chain links TRBV5-4 with TRBJ2-1, with 7 bases aligning to TRBD2. Germline V gene data show CDR1 as SGHNT and CDR2 as YYREEE (reference sequence). V dropped 4 bases and J dropped 10; count of bases not matched to a gene: 8. There are 13 residues in the CDR3. CDR3 bases: TGTGCCAGCAGCCCCAGCGGGATCAGAGAGCAGTTCTTC. It codes for CASSPSGIREQFF.

The chain's CDR3 is CASSQQPGYGYTF. CDR3 nucleotide sequence: TGTGCCAGCAGCCAACAACCGGGGTATGGCTACACCTTC. This sequence joins TRBV14 and TRBJ1-2, with unresolved D. Germline values: CDR1 SGHDN, CDR2 FVKESK. The V and J ends lost 2 bases and 5 bases respectively, with 9 bases between them. This CDR3 is built from 13 residues. Drawing the rest from reference TRBV14 and TRBJ1-2, the complete variable domain is EAGVTQFPSHSVIEKGQTVTLRCDPISGHDNLYWYRRVMGKEIKFLLHFVKESKQDESGMPNNRFLAERTGGTYSTLKVQPAELEDSGVYFCASSQQPGYGYTFGSGTRLTVV.

This clone was found a few times. V is TRBV30 and J is TRBJ2-7, with 12 bases that match TRBD2. Germline-derived CDR1 and CDR2 are GTSNPN and SVGIG (reference sequence). The CDR3 is 14 residues long. The J segment lost 3 bases and the V segment lost 8 bases, leaving 8 bases of the junction unmatched. The CDR3 protein is CAGGLAGGHYEQYF. CDR3 bases: TGTGCCGGAGGGCTAGCGGGAGGGCACTACGAGCAGTACTTC.

The V gene is TRBV18, the J gene TRBJ1-2; 8 nucleotides align to TRBD1. The CDR3 contains 17 residues. The V and J ends lost 0 bases and 3 bases, in that order; junction bases with no gene match: 9. Germline loops: CDR1 KGHSH, CDR2 LQKENI. CDR3 bases: TGTGCCAGCTCACCACCGAATGGACAGGGAAACCACTATGGCTACACCTTC. Its protein is CASSPPNGQGNHYGYTF.

This sequence joins TRBV7-2 and TRBJ2-7; 8 nucleotides agree with TRBD1. The CDR3 length is 15 residues. After removal of 4 bases from V and 0 bases from J, the junction contained 5 bases not matched to a gene. CDR1 is SGHTA, CDR2 FQGNSA, per germline. This chain's CDR3 is CASSSHRGSSYEQYF. The CDR3 coding sequence is TGTGCCAGCAGCTCACACAGGGGGAGCTCCTACGAGCAGTACTTC.

The rearrangement joins TRBV5-6 to TRBJ1-5; D not resolved. Looked up from germline, CDR1 is SGHDT and CDR2 is YYEEEE. The CDR3 sequence is 18 residues long. V lost 1 base, J lost 0 bases, and 17 bases lay in between. In DNA, the CDR3 is TGTGCCAGCAGCTTGTTCAAGGCGCCGTTTTCTAGCAATCAGCCCCAGCATTTT. Amino acids: CASSLFKAPFSSNQPQHF.

This clone was counted only a few times. The chain employs TRBV7-2 and TRBJ2-7; 8 nucleotides line up with TRBD1. Germline values: CDR1 SGHTA, CDR2 FQGNSA. The CDR3 runs to 15 residues. J gave up 7 bases and V 6 bases, and 14 bases lay outside the gene matches. Here the CDR3 DNA reads TGTGCCAGCAGGTTTACAGCGGACAGGGCGAGAGAGCAGTACTTC. This translates into CASRFTADRAREQYF.

The V call is TRBV2, the J call TRBJ2-3; a weak D match, TRBD2 (6 bases). The CDR3 consists of 14 residues. V dropped 8 bases and J dropped 4 bases, with 16 bases sitting between them. Germline CDR1 SNHLY, CDR2 FYNNEI. For the CDR3, the DNA is TGTGCCAGCTCGGGAGCTGGGAGCCCAGATACGCAGTATTTT. It codes for CASSGAGSPDTQYF.

This clone was recorded a few times. The chain employs TRBV10-3 and TRBJ2-5, with D maybe TRBD2 (5 bases). This CDR3 spans 14 amino acids. V lost 8 bases and J lost 2, with 15 bases in between. The germline V gene encodes CDR1 ENHRY and CDR2 SYGVKD. Written as DNA, the CDR3 is TGTGCCATCTCCATCTCGGGGATTCAAGAGACCCAGTACTTC. Translation: CAISISGIQETQYF.